This passage covers 6 T cell receptor beta chains from one sample sequenced in a study of blood T cell repertoires in COVID-19. Produced via immunoSEQ multiplex PCR; TCRdb's table is partial and in-frame only. The sample yields about 130,000 clones, roughly 78% seen once. Source material: PBMCs or T cells enriched from blood (not recorded which). Receptors were obtained from a woman aged 45-65 years who had recovered from COVID-19.

Judged by abundance, this clone is medium-sized (0.01 to 0.1%). The V and J genes are TRBV5-6 and TRBJ1-1, with D uncertain. CDR3 length: 15 residues. Germline loops: CDR1 SGHDT, CDR2 YYEEEE. Deletions cut 0 bases from V and 3 bases from J, with 12 bases between. The CDR3 loop is CASSLAGDMYTEAFF. The CDR3 DNA reads TGTGCCAGCAGCTTGGCCGGGGATATGTACACTGAAGCTTTCTTT.

At least ten counts were recorded for this clone. The genes are TRBV14 and TRBJ1-2, with D possibly being TRBD1 (5 bases). This CDR3 has 15 residues. Trimming left V 4 bases short and J 5 bases short, with 17 bases between. Looked up from germline, CDR1 is SGHDN and CDR2 is FVKESK. Written as DNA, the CDR3 is TGTGCCAGCAGCCTCGACCCGGCTGCAGGGTATGGCTACACCTTC. This gives the protein CASSLDPAAGYGYTF.

The chain carries TRBV5-4 and TRBJ2-1; 13 positions match TRBD2. Germline CDR1 SGHNT, CDR2 YYREEE (reference sequence). The V gene end was trimmed by 4 bases and the J gene end by 5 bases; junction bases not matched to a gene: 6. The CDR3 loop spans 16 amino acids. The CDR3 spells CASSELGTSGNNEQFF. CDR3 in DNA: TGTGCCAGCAGCGAACTCGGGACTAGCGGGAACAATGAGCAGTTCTTC.

The chain carries TRBV5-1 and TRBJ1-4; 7 bases agree with TRBD1. The CDR3 is made up of 14 amino acids. Germline CDR1 SGHRS, CDR2 YFSETQ. V dropped 5 bases and J dropped 6; count of bases not matched to a gene: 7. DNA of the CDR3: TGCGCCAGCAGACCCGGGACAGTACATGAAAAACTGTTTTTT. Amino acids: CASRPGTVHEKLFF.

The chain combines TRBV10-2 with TRBJ1-5; D gene uncertain. The CDR3 consists of 14 residues. The V and J ends lost 6 bases and 0 bases respectively, with 9 bases between them. Looked up from germline, CDR1 is WSHSY and CDR2 is SAAADI. CDR3 DNA sequence: TGCGCCAGCAGGCCCGGGGTTAGCAATCAGCCCCAGCATTTT. This encodes CASRPGVSNQPQHF.

The chain carries TRBV13 and TRBJ1-3, with 9 bases matching TRBD1. The J segment lost 3 bases and the V segment lost 6 bases, leaving 6 bases of the junction unmatched. The CDR3 loop spans 15 amino acids. Per the germline V gene, CDR1 is PRHDT and CDR2 is FYEKMQ (reference sequence). The CDR3: CASSVNRGLGNTIYF. CDR3 DNA: TGTGCCAGCAGTGTGAACAGGGGGCTTGGAAACACCATATATTTT.